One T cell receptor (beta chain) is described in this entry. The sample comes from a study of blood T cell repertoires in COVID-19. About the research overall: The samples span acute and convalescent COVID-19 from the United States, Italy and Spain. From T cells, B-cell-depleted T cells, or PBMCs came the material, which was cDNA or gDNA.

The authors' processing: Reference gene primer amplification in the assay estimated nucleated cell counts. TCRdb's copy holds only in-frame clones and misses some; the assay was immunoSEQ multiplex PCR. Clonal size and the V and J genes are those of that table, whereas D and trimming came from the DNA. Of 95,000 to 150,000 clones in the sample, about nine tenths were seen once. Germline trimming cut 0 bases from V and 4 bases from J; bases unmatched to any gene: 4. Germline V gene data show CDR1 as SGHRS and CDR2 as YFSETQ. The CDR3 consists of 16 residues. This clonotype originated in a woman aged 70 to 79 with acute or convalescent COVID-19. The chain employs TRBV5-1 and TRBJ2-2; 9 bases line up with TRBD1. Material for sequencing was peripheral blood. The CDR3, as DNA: TGCGCCAGCAGCTTGGGGGACAGGGTACCCACCGGGGAGCTGTTTTTT. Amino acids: CASSLGDRVPTGELFF. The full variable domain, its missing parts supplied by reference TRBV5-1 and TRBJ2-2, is KAGVTQTPRYLIKTRGQQVTLSCSPISGHRSVSWYQQTPGQGLQFLFEYFSETQRNKGNFPGRFSGRQFSNSRSEMNVSTLELGDSALYLCASSLGDRVPTGELFFGEGSRLTVL.